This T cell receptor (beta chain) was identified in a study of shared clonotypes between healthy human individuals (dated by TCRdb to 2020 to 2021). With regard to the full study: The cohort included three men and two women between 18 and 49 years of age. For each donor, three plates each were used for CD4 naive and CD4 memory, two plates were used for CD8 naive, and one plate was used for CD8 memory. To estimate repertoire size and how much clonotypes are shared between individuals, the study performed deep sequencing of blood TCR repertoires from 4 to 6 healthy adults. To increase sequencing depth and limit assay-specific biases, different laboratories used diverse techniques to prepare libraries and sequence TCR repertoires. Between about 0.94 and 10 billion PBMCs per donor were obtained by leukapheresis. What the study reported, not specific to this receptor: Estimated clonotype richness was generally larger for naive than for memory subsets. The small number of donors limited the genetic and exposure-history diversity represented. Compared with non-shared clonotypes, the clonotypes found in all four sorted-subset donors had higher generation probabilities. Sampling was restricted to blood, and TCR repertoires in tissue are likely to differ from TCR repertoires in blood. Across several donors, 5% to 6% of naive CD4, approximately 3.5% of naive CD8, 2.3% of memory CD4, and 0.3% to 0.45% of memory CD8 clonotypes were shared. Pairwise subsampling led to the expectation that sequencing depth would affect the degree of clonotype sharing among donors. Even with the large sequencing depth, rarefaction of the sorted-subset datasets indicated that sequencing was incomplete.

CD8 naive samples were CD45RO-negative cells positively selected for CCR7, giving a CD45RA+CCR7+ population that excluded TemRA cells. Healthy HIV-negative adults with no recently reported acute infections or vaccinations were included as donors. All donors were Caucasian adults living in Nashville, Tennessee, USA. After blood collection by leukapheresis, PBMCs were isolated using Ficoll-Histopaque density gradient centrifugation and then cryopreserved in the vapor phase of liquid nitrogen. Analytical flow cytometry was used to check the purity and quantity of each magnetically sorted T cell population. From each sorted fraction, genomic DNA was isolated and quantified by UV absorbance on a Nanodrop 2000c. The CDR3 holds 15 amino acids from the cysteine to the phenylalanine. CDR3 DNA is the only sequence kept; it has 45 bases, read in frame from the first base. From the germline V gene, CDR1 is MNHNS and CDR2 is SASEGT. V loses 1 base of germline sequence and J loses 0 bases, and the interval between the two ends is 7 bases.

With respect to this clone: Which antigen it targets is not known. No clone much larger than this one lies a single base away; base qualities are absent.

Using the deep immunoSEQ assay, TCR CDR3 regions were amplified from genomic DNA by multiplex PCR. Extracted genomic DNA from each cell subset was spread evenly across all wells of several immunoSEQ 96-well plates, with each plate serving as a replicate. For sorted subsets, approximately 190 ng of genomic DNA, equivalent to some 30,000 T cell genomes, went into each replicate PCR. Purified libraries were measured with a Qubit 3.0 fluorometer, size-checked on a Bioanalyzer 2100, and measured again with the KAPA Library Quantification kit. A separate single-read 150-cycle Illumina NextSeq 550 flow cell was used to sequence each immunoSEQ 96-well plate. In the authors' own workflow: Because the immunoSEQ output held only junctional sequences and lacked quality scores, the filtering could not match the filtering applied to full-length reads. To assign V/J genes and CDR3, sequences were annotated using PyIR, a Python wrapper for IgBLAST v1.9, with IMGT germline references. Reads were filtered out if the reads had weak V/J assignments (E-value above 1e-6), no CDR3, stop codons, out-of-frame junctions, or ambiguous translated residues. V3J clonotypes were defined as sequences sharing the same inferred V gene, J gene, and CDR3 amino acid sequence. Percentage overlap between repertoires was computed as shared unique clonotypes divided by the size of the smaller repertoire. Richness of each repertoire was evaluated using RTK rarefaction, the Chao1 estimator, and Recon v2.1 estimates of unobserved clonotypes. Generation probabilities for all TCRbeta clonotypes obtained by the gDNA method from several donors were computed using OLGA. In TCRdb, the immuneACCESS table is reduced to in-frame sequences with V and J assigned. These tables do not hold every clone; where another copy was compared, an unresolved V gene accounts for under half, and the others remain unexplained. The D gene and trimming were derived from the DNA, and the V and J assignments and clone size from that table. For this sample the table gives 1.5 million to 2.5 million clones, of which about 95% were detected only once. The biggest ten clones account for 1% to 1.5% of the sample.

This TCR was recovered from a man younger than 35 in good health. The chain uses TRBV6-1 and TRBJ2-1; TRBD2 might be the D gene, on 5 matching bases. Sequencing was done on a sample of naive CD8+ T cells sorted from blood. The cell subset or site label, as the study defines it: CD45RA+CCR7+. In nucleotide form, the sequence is TGTGCCAGCAGTGAAGTGCGGGTCTCCTACAATGAGCAGTTCTTC. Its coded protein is CASSEVRVSYNEQFF.